This TCR beta chain stems from a study of memory CD4+ T cells and cytomegalovirus serostatus. As for the study in general: Healthy Belgian adult donors included 9 or 10 CMV-positive and 24 CMV-negative people.

Concerning this clone: The antigen is undetermined.

Study results and limitations: The CMV-associated TCR signature appears largely within the CD4+ memory repertoire. About two fifths of the roughly 160 known CMV-associated TCRbeta sequences appeared in CD4+ memory. Median bootstrapped AUC for CMV status was just under 0.97 originally, 0.75 to 0.91 US-trained.

Clones were sequenced by immunoSEQ multiplex PCR, and TCRdb holds only the in-frame ones, with some missing. This table has about 82,000 clones, around 80% appearing once. The V and J ends lost 6 bases and 6 bases, in that order; junction bases with no gene match: 4. The CDR3 extends over 14 amino acids. The germline CDR1 and CDR2 sequences are WNHNN and SYGVQD (reference sequence). Single viable CD3+CD4+CD8-CD45RO+ cells were sorted as the memory CD4+ T cells. The material sequenced was memory CD4+ T cells from blood. The gene calls are TRBV10-1 and TRBJ2-3; 12 bases are shared with TRBD2. This sequence was found in an adult in good health and CMV-seronegative. In DNA form, the CDR3 reads TGCGCCAGCAGCTGGACTAGCGGGGAGGATACGCAGTATTTT. This translates into CASSWTSGEDTQYF.